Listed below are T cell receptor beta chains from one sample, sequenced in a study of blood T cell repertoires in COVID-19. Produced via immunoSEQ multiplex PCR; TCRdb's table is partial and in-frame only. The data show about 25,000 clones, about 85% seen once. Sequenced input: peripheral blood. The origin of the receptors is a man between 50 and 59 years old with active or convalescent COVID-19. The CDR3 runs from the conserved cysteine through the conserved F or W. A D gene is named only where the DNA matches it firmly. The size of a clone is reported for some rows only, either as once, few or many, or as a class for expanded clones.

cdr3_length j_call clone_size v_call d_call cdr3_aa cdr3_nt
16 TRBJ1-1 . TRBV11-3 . CASSLDSWAGNTEAFF TGTGCCAGCAGCTTAGATTCGTGGGCGGGTAACACTGAAGCTTTCTTT
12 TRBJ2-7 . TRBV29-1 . CSVDPRAGEQYF TGCAGCGTTGATCCTCGGGCGGGCGAGCAGTACTTC
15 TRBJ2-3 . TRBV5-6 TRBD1 CASSLGQGLRDTQYF TGTGCCAGCAGCTTGGGACAGGGATTGAGAGATACGCAGTATTTT
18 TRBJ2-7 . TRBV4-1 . CASSLQVGQRSVLYEQYF TGCGCCAGCAGCCTACAGGTAGGACAGCGAAGCGTCCTATACGAGCAGTACTTC
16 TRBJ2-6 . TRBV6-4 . CASSDGQTSGANVLTF TGTGCCAGCAGCGACGGGCAAACCTCTGGGGCCAACGTCCTGACTTTC
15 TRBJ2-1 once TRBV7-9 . CASSPRGSRDNEQFF TGTGCCAGCAGCCCACGGGGGAGTAGGGACAATGAGCAGTTCTTC
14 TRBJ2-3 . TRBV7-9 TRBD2 CASSHGLVADTQYF TGTGCCAGCAGCCACGGACTAGTTGCAGATACGCAGTATTTT
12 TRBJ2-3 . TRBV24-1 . CATSGTADTQYF TGTGCCACCAGTGGGACAGCAGATACGCAGTATTTT
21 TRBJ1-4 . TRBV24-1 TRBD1 CATSDSRARDRVFTTNEKLFF TGTGCCACCAGTGATTCCAGGGCTCGGGACAGGGTTTTTACAACTAATGAAAAACTGTTTTTT
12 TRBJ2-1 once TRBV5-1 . CASSPTYNEQFF TGCGCCAGCAGCCCCACCTACAATGAGCAGTTCTTC
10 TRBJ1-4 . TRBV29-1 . CSVGGEKLFF TGCAGCGTTGGGGGCGAAAAACTGTTTTTT
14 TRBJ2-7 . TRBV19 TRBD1 CASSIRGPPYEQYF TGTGCCAGTAGTATAAGGGGGCCCCCCTACGAGCAGTACTTC
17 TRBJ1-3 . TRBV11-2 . CASSSGLQGGFRNTIYF TGTGCCAGCAGTTCGGGACTCCAAGGAGGGTTTAGAAACACCATATATTTT
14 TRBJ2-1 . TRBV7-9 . CASSAGPSYNEQFF TGTGCCAGCAGTGCTGGCCCCTCCTACAATGAGCAGTTCTTC
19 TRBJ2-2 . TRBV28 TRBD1 CAQRCPVGQGPESTGELFF TGTGCCCAGCGGTGCCCTGTTGGACAGGGCCCGGAGAGCACCGGGGAGCTGTTTTTT
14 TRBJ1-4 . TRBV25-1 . CASSSGRMGEKLFF TGTGCCAGCAGTAGCGGACGGATGGGAGAAAAACTGTTTTTT
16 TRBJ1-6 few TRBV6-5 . CASSYSTSPGQAPLHF TGTGCCAGCAGTTACTCGACGAGTCCTGGTCAGGCACCCCTCCACTTT
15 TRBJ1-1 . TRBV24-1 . CATSDFLGVNTEAFF TGTGCCACCAGTGATTTTCTAGGGGTGAACACTGAAGCTTTCTTT
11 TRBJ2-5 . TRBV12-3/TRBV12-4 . CASSAGETQYF TGTGCCAGCAGTGCGGGGGAGACCCAGTACTTC
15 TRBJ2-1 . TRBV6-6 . CASSSPGLTQNEQFF TGTGCCAGCAGCTCACCGGGACTCACCCAAAATGAGCAGTTCTTC
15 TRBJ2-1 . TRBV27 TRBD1 CASKYDRGPYNEQFF TGTGCCAGCAAGTATGACAGGGGCCCCTACAATGAGCAGTTCTTC
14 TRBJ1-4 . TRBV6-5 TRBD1 CASSSPGQGKKLFF TGTGCCAGCAGTTCCCCGGGACAGGGGAAAAAACTGTTTTTT
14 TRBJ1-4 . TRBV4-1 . CASSQTNTNEKLFF TGCGCCAGCAGCCAAACAAACACTAATGAAAAACTGTTTTTT
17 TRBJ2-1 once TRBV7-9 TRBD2 CASSSGVLAPTYNEQFF TGTGCCAGCAGCTCAGGCGTACTAGCGCCAACCTACAATGAGCAGTTCTTC
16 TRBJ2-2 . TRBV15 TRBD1 CATSIGTGGWTGELFF TGTGCCACCAGCATCGGGACAGGGGGCTGGACCGGGGAGCTGTTTTTT
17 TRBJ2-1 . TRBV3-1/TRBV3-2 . CASSQDWRVPLYNEQFF TGTGCCAGCAGCCAAGATTGGCGGGTCCCACTATACAATGAGCAGTTCTTC
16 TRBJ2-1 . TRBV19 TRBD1 CASSILRDRADNEQFF TGTGCCAGTAGTATACTCCGGGACAGGGCAGACAATGAGCAGTTCTTC
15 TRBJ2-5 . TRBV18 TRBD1 CASSPIDRVQETQYF TGTGCCAGCTCACCGATAGACAGGGTACAAGAGACCCAGTACTTC
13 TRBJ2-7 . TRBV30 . CAWKAGYPYEQYF TGTGCCTGGAAGGCGGGTTACCCCTACGAGCAGTACTTC
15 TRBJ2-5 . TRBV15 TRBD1 CATSRDIGGGETQYF TGTGCCACCAGCAGAGATATAGGGGGCGGAGAGACCCAGTACTTC
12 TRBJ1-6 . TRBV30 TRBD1 CALDRGFTPLHF TGTGCCTTGGACAGGGGGTTTACACCCCTCCACTTT
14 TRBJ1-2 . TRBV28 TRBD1 CASSSPGQPYGYTF TGTGCCAGCAGTTCCCCGGGACAGCCGTATGGCTACACCTTC
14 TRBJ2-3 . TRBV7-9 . CASSLGGRTDTQYF TGTGCCAGCAGCTTAGGCGGGCGTACAGATACGCAGTATTTT
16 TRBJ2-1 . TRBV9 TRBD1 CASSPIGQAFDNEQFF TGTGCCAGCAGCCCCATCGGACAGGCCTTCGACAATGAGCAGTTCTTC
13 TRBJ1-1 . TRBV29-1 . CSVAQDLNTEAFF TGCAGCGTCGCTCAGGACTTGAACACTGAAGCTTTCTTT
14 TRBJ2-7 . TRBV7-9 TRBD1 CASMGQGATYEQYF TGTGCCAGCATGGGACAGGGGGCAACCTACGAGCAGTACTTC
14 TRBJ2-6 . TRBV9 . CASSLAREANVLTF TGTGCCAGCAGCCTAGCCCGGGAGGCCAACGTCCTGACTTTC
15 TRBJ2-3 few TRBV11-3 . CASSLGNRPGDTQYF TGTGCCAGCAGCTTAGGAAACAGGCCCGGGGATACGCAGTATTTT
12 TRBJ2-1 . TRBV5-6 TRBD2 CASSGDYYEQFF TGTGCCAGCAGCGGGGACTATTATGAGCAGTTCTTC
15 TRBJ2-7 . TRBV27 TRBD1 CASSTYRDRGYEQYF TGTGCCAGCAGTACCTACCGGGACAGAGGCTACGAGCAGTACTTC
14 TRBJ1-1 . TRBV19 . CASSKADRNTEAFF TGTGCCAGTAGTAAAGCGGACAGGAACACTGAAGCTTTCTTT
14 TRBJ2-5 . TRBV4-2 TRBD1 CASSQKQGEETQYF TGTGCCAGCAGCCAGAAACAGGGGGAGGAGACCCAGTACTTC
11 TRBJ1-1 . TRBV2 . CASGGDTEAFF TGTGCCAGCGGCGGAGACACTGAAGCTTTCTTT
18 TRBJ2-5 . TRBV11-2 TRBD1 CASSKPGQGMFGQETQYF TGTGCCAGCAGCAAGCCGGGACAGGGGATGTTCGGTCAAGAGACCCAGTACTTC
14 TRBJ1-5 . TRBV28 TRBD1 CASSSGTVYQPQHF TGTGCCAGCAGTTCAGGGACAGTCTATCAGCCCCAGCATTTT
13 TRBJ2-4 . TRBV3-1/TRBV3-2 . CASSHIPKNIQYF TGTGCCAGCAGCCACATCCCCAAAAACATTCAGTACTTC
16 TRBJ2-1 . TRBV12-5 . CASRGFRDSGYNEQFF TGTGCTAGCAGGGGGTTTAGGGACAGCGGGTACAATGAGCAGTTCTTC
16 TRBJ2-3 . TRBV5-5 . CASSSSGTTSTDTQYF TGTGCCAGCAGCTCGTCCGGGACAACTAGCACAGATACGCAGTATTTT
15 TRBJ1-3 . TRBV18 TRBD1 CASSPPGQGRNTIYF TGTGCCAGCTCACCACCGGGACAGGGCAGAAACACCATATATTTT
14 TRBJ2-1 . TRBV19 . CASSMRGIHNEQFF TGTGCCAGTAGTATGAGGGGGATCCACAATGAGCAGTTCTTC
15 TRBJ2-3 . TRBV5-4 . CASSPDLVGTDTQYF TGTGCCAGCAGCCCAGACTTAGTCGGCACAGATACGCAGTATTTT
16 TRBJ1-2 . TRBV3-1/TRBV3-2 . CASSQAGVGSLNGYTF TGTGCCAGCAGCCAAGCGGGGGTCGGTTCCCTTAATGGCTACACCTTC
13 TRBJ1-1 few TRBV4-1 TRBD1 CASSQDRGGEAFF TGCGCCAGCAGCCAGGACAGGGGTGGTGAAGCTTTCTTT
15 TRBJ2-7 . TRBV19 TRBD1 CASSTPGTGGVEQYF TGTGCCAGTAGTACCCCCGGGACAGGGGGCGTGGAGCAGTACTTC